This T cell receptor (beta chain) was sequenced in a study of T cell responses to AZD1222 COVID-19 vaccine. Study results and caveats: Spike-specific TCRs gained breadth and depth after people received two AZD1222 doses. The study reported that nearly half of spike-specific TCRs target unmutated variant regions. In a largely white British group with more females than males, clonal diversity was possibly underestimated. Only five or six individuals given AZD1222 were seropositive at baseline.

About this clone: Its antigen remains unidentified.

Germline V lookup: CDR1 MNHEY, CDR2 SMNVEV (reference sequence). Deletions cut 5 bases from V and 9 bases from J, with 11 bases between. The CDR3 is 13 residues long. Generated by immunoSEQ multiplex PCR, the TCRdb table keeps only in-frame clones and is missing some. Of about 180,000 clones listed, around 93% are singletons. The chain recombines TRBV27 with TRBJ1-6; the D gene is possibly TRBD1 (5 bases). This sequence was found in an adult who received the MenACWY meningococcal vaccine as a control. Sequenced material: peripheral blood, taken 28 days after the second dose of the MenACWY control vaccine. The CDR3 DNA sequence: TGTGCCAGCAGTACCCCAGGGCTTTCACCCCTCCACTTT. Residues: CASSTPGLSPLHF.